This T cell receptor beta chain emerged from a study of control samples from healthy donors and cancer patients. The protocol was immunoSEQ multiplex PCR, while the TCRdb copy is restricted to in-frame clones and leaves out a portion. This table has hundreds of thousands of clones, around 90% appearing once. Trimming took off 3 bases at V and 8 bases at J, with 14 bases between the two ends. Germline values: CDR1 LNHDA, CDR2 SQIVND (reference sequence). The CDR3 loop spans 14 amino acids. The origin of this receptor is a man between 40 and 49 years old with head and neck cancer. V usage is TRBV19 and J usage is TRBJ2-1; a weak D match, TRBD1 (7 bases). Sequencing was done on a sample of PBMCs. CDR3 loop: CASSIWQGGDEQFF. CDR3 nucleotides: TGTGCCAGTAGTATCTGGCAGGGGGGAGATGAGCAGTTCTTC.